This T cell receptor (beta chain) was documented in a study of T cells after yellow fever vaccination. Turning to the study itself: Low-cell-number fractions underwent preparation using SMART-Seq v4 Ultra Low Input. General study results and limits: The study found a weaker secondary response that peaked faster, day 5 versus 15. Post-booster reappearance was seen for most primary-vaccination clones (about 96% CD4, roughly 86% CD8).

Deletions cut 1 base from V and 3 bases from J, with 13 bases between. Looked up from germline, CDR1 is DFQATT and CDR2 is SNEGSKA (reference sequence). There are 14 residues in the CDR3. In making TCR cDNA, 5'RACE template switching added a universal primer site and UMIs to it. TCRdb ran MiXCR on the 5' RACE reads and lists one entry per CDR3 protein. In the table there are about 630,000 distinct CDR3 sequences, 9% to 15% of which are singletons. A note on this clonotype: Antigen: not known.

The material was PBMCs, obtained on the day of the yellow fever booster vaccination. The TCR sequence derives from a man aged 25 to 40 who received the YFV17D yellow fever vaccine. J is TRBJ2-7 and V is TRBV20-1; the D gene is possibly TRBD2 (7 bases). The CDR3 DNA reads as TGCAGTGCTAGAGCCGGGGGGCTTTTCTACGAGCAGTACTTC. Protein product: CSARAGGLFYEQYF.